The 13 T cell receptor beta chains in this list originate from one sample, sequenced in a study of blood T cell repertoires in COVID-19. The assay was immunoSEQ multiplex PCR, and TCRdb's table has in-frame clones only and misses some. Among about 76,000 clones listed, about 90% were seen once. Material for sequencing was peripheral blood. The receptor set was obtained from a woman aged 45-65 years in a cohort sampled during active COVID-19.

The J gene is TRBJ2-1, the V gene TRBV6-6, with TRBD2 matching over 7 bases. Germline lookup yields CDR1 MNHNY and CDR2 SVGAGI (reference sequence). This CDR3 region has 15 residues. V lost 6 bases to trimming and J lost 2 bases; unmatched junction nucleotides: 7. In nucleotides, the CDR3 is TGTGCCAGCAGGGAGAGCGGGGCTACCTACAATGAGCAGTTCTTC. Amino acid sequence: CASRESGATYNEQFF.

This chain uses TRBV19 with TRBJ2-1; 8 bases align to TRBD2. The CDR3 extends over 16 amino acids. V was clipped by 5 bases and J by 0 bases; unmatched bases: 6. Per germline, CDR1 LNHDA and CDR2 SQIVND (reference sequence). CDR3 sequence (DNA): TGTGCCAGTAGTCCCCTAGCGGGTAGCTCCTACAATGAGCAGTTCTTC. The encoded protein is CASSPLAGSSYNEQFF.

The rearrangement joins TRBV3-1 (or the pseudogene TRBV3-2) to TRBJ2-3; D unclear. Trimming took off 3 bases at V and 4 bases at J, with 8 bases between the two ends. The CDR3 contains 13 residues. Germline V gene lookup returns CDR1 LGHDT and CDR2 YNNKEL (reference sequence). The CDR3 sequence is CASSHPPSDTQYF. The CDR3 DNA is TGTGCCAGCAGCCATCCCCCATCAGATACGCAGTATTTT.

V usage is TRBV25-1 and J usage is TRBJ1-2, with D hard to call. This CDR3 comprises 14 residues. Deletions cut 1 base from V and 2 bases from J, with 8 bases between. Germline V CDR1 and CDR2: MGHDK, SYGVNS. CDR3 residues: CASSEFGLNYGYTF. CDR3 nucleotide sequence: TGTGCCAGCAGTGAATTTGGGCTAAACTATGGCTACACCTTC.

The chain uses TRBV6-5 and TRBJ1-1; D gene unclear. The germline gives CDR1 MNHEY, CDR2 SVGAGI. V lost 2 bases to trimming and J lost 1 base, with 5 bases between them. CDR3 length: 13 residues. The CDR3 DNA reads TGTGCCAGCAGTTACAGCCAGAACACTGAAGCTTTCTTT. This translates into CASSYSQNTEAFF.

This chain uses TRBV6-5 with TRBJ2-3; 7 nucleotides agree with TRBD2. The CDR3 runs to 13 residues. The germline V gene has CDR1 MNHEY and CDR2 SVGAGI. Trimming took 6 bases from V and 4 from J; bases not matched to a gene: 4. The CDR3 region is CASRSTSSDTQYF. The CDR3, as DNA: TGTGCCAGCAGGTCGACTAGCTCAGATACGCAGTATTTT.

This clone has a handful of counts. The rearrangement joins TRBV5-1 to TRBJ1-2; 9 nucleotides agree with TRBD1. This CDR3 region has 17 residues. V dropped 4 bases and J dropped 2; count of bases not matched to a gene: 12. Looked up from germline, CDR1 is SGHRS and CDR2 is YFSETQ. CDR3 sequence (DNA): TGCGCCAGCAGCCTAAATCTCCCCGGGACAGGGAACTATGGCTACACCTTC. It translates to CASSLNLPGTGNYGYTF.

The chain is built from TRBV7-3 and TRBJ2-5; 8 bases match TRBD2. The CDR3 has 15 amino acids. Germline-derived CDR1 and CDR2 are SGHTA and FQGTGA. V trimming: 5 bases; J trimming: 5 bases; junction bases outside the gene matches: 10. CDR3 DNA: TGTGCCAGCAGCCTAAGCGGGGGAGGTTGGGAGACCCAGTACTTC. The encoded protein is CASSLSGGGWETQYF.

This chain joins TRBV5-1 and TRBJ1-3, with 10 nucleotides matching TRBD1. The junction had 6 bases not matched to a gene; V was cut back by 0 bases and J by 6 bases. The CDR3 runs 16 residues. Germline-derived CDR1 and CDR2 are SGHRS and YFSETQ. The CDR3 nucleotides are TGCGCCAGCAGCTTGGGGCCCGGACAGGGGGAAAACACCATATATTTT. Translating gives CASSLGPGQGENTIYF.

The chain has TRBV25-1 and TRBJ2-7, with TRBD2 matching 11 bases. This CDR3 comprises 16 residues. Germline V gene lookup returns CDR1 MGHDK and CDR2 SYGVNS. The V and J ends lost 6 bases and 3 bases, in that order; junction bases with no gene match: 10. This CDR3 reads CASRKTLAGGLYEQYF. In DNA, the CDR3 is TGTGCCAGCAGAAAGACGTTAGCGGGAGGGCTCTACGAGCAGTACTTC.

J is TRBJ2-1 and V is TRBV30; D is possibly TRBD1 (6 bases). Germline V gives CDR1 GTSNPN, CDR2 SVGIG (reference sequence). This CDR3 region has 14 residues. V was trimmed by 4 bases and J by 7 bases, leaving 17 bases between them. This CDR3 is CAWTSGERGNEQFF. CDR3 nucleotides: TGTGCCTGGACCTCCGGGGAAAGGGGGAATGAGCAGTTCTTC.

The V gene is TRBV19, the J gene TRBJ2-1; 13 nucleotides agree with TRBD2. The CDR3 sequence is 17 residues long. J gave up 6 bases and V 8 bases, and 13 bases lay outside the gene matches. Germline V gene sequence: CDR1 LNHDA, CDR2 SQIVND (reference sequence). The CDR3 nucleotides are TGTGCCAGTGGGAATGGACTAGCGGGAGTCGCCCTCAATGAGCAGTTCTTC. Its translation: CASGNGLAGVALNEQFF. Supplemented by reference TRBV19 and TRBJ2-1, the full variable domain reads DGGITQSPKYLFRKEGQNVTLSCEQNLNHDAMYWYRQDPGQGLRLIYYSQIVNDFQKGDIAEGYSVSREKKESFPLTVTSAQKNPTAFYLCASGNGLAGVALNEQFFGPGTRLTVL.

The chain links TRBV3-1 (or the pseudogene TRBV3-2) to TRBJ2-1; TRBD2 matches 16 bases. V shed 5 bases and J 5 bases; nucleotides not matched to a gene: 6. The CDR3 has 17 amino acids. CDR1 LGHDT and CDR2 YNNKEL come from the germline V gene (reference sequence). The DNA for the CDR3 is TGTGCCAGCAGCGGGGGGGGACTAGCGGGAGGGAACAATGAGCAGTTCTTC. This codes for CASSGGGLAGGNNEQFF.